This T cell receptor beta chain was retrieved from a study of control samples from healthy donors and cancer patients. Measured with immunoSEQ multiplex PCR; TCRdb has only the in-frame clones, and not every one. The sample has around 51,000 clones; roughly 80% are singletons. This CDR3 contains 15 residues. Germline values: CDR1 LGHNA, CDR2 YNFKEQ. The V and J ends lost 6 bases and 8 bases respectively, with 20 bases between them. V is TRBV4-2 and J is TRBJ2-1, with D perhaps matching TRBD2 (7 bases). The sequence came from a man aged 70-80 years in good health. The sample taken for sequencing was blood. The CDR3 protein is CASRGGGGAEDEQFF. The DNA of the CDR3 is TGTGCCAGCAGGGGAGGAGGGGGGGCCGAGGATGAGCAGTTCTTC.